The rows below give T cell receptor beta chains drawn from one sample of a study of identifying expanded T cells in peripheral blood. Some clones are missing from TCRdb's copy, which holds only in-frame ones; the method was immunoSEQ multiplex PCR. Of more than 65,000 clones listed, 70% to 90% are singletons. Input material: blood. Source of these receptors: a person between 18 and 69 years old in good health. CDR3s include the opening cysteine and the closing phenylalanine or tryptophan. A D gene is named only where the DNA matches it firmly. Size values are once, few and many counts, or a class for expanded clones, and some rows have none.

d_gene: NA; v_gene: TRBV13; abundance: NA; j_gene: TRBJ2-5; len: 15; CDR3nt: TGTGCCAGCAGCTTAGGCCTAGATAGTCAAGAGACCCAGTACTTC; CDR3aa: CASSLGLDSQETQYF
d_gene: NA; v_gene: TRBV9; abundance: NA; j_gene: TRBJ2-7; len: 13; CDR3nt: TGTGCCAGCAGCCCCCGAACAATCGACGAGCAGTACTTC; CDR3aa: CASSPRTIDEQYF
d_gene: NA; v_gene: TRBV6-5; abundance: NA; j_gene: TRBJ1-1; len: 13; CDR3nt: TGTGCCAGCACCCGGTGGGGGAGCACTGAAGCTTTCTTT; CDR3aa: CASTRWGSTEAFF
d_gene: NA; v_gene: TRBV7-8; abundance: NA; j_gene: TRBJ2-5; len: 13; CDR3nt: TGTGCCAGCAGCTTTGAGCGCCAAGAGACCCAGTACTTC; CDR3aa: CASSFERQETQYF
d_gene: NA; v_gene: TRBV7-7; abundance: NA; j_gene: TRBJ2-5; len: 15; CDR3nt: TGTGCTAGCAGCTTAGCTGGGGGTGTGTGGGAGACCCAGTACTTC; CDR3aa: CASSLAGGVWETQYF
d_gene: TRBD1; v_gene: TRBV5-1; abundance: few; j_gene: TRBJ2-7; len: 14; CDR3nt: TGCGCCAGCAGCGATGACAGGGGGCTGGGCGAGCAGTACTTC; CDR3aa: CASSDDRGLGEQYF
d_gene: NA; v_gene: TRBV27; abundance: NA; j_gene: TRBJ2-7; len: 13; CDR3nt: TGTGCCAGCAGACCCTCTAATACCTACGAGCAGTACTTC; CDR3aa: CASRPSNTYEQYF
d_gene: NA; v_gene: TRBV7-9; abundance: NA; j_gene: TRBJ2-5; len: 13; CDR3nt: TGTGCCAGCAGCTCCGCAGGTGAAGAGACCCAGTACTTC; CDR3aa: CASSSAGEETQYF
d_gene: NA; v_gene: TRBV6-1; abundance: NA; j_gene: TRBJ2-1; len: 17; CDR3nt: TGTGCCAGCAGTGACTTTTATGGATTCAGCTCCTACAATGAGCAGTTCTTC; CDR3aa: CASSDFYGFSSYNEQFF
d_gene: TRBD1; v_gene: TRBV27; abundance: NA; j_gene: TRBJ2-1; len: 16; CDR3nt: TGTGCCAGCAGTTTATACCGGGACAGGGGGTACAATGAGCAGTTCTTC; CDR3aa: CASSLYRDRGYNEQFF
d_gene: NA; v_gene: TRBV7-2; abundance: NA; j_gene: TRBJ2-3; len: 12; CDR3nt: TGTGCCAGCGGTTTCGGCACAGATACGCAGTATTTT; CDR3aa: CASGFGTDTQYF
d_gene: NA; v_gene: TRBV7-2; abundance: NA; j_gene: TRBJ2-7; len: 16; CDR3nt: TGTGCCAGCAGCTTAGAGGGGAGGGGGCGAACCTACGAGCAGTACTTC; CDR3aa: CASSLEGRGRTYEQYF
d_gene: TRBD1; v_gene: TRBV19; abundance: NA; j_gene: TRBJ2-2; len: 17; CDR3nt: TGTGCCAGTACATTCCGCACAGGGGGCATTTTGACCGGGGAGCTGTTTTTT; CDR3aa: CASTFRTGGILTGELFF
d_gene: TRBD1; v_gene: TRBV5-5; abundance: NA; j_gene: TRBJ2-1; len: 14; CDR3nt: TGTGCCAGCAGCAGGACAGGGAAAGACAATGAGCAGTTCTTC; CDR3aa: CASSRTGKDNEQFF
d_gene: NA; v_gene: TRBV7-2; abundance: NA; j_gene: TRBJ1-2; len: 13; CDR3nt: TGTGCCAGCAGCTCCCCGTGGGCGGATGGCTACACCTTC; CDR3aa: CASSSPWADGYTF
d_gene: NA; v_gene: TRBV21-1; abundance: NA; j_gene: TRBJ2-1; len: 15; CDR3nt: TGTGCCAGCAGCAAGGTACTAGCGGGAGGGTGTGAGCAGTTCTTC; CDR3aa: CASSKVLAGGCEQFF
d_gene: NA; v_gene: TRBV15; abundance: NA; j_gene: TRBJ2-1; len: 15; CDR3nt: TGTGCCACCGGAGCGGAGGCCACGGCAAACAATGAGCAGTTCTTC; CDR3aa: CATGAEATANNEQFF
d_gene: TRBD1; v_gene: TRBV5-1; abundance: NA; j_gene: TRBJ2-5; len: 14; CDR3nt: TGCGCCAGCAGCTTGACAGGGGGCGTAGAGACCCAGTACTTC; CDR3aa: CASSLTGGVETQYF
d_gene: TRBD1; v_gene: TRBV28; abundance: NA; j_gene: TRBJ1-1; len: 16; CDR3nt: TGTGCCAGCAGTTTTACTTTGACAGGGGATGGCACTGAAGCTTTCTTT; CDR3aa: CASSFTLTGDGTEAFF
d_gene: NA; v_gene: TRBV16; abundance: NA; j_gene: TRBJ1-2; len: 14; CDR3nt: TGTGCCAGCAGCCAATCCACAGACAACTATGGCTACACCTTC; CDR3aa: CASSQSTDNYGYTF
d_gene: NA; v_gene: TRBV6-6; abundance: NA; j_gene: TRBJ2-7; len: 15; CDR3nt: TGTGCCAGCAGTTCCCTTGCTAGTGTGTGGAACGAGCAGTACTTC; CDR3aa: CASSSLASVWNEQYF
d_gene: TRBD1; v_gene: TRBV6-6; abundance: NA; j_gene: TRBJ1-2; len: 13; CDR3nt: TGTGCCAGCACAGGGGGCCTAACCTATGGCTACACCTTC; CDR3aa: CASTGGLTYGYTF
d_gene: NA; v_gene: TRBV13; abundance: NA; j_gene: TRBJ1-1; len: 16; CDR3nt: TGTGCCAGCAGCTTGGGCCGGACTGTGGGGAACACTGAAGCTTTCTTT; CDR3aa: CASSLGRTVGNTEAFF
d_gene: NA; v_gene: TRBV14; abundance: NA; j_gene: TRBJ2-7; len: 13; CDR3nt: TGTGCCAGCAGCCAAAGGAACTTTTACGAGCAGTACTTC; CDR3aa: CASSQRNFYEQYF
d_gene: TRBD1; v_gene: TRBV30; abundance: NA; j_gene: TRBJ2-7; len: 13; CDR3nt: TGTGCCTGGAGGAGACAGGGTGTAGGGGAGCAGTACTTC; CDR3aa: CAWRRQGVGEQYF
d_gene: NA; v_gene: TRBV6-1; abundance: NA; j_gene: TRBJ1-3; len: 16; CDR3nt: TGTGCCAGCAGTGGTTCAGGGATGATCTCTGGAAACACCATATATTTT; CDR3aa: CASSGSGMISGNTIYF
d_gene: NA; v_gene: TRBV6-6; abundance: NA; j_gene: TRBJ1-3; len: 12; CDR3nt: TGTGCCAGCAGTTTCGGAGGAAACACCATATATTTT; CDR3aa: CASSFGGNTIYF
d_gene: NA; v_gene: TRBV5-1; abundance: NA; j_gene: TRBJ1-2; len: 14; CDR3nt: TGCGCCAGCAGCTTGTCGACAACGAACTATGGCTACACCTTC; CDR3aa: CASSLSTTNYGYTF
d_gene: NA; v_gene: TRBV7-9; abundance: few; j_gene: TRBJ2-2; len: 15; CDR3nt: TGTGCCAGCAGCTTAGCGCGTTGGGACACCGGGGAGCTGTTTTTT; CDR3aa: CASSLARWDTGELFF
d_gene: TRBD1; v_gene: TRBV28; abundance: NA; j_gene: TRBJ2-6; len: 19; CDR3nt: TGTGCCAGCAGTTCAAGGGACAGGCATCTAGGGGGTGGGGCCAACGTCCTGACTTTC; CDR3aa: CASSSRDRHLGGGANVLTF
d_gene: NA; v_gene: TRBV27; abundance: once; j_gene: TRBJ1-2; len: 13; CDR3nt: TGTGCCAGCAGTTTCCGAGCGAGCTATGGCTACACCTTC; CDR3aa: CASSFRASYGYTF
d_gene: NA; v_gene: TRBV29-1; abundance: NA; j_gene: TRBJ2-5; len: 14; CDR3nt: TGCAGCGCCGCAGGGGGGGCGTACCAAGAGACCCAGTACTTC; CDR3aa: CSAAGGAYQETQYF
d_gene: TRBD1; v_gene: TRBV29-1; abundance: NA; j_gene: TRBJ2-7; len: 11; CDR3nt: TGCAGCGTTGAGACAGGGAATGAGCAGTACTTC; CDR3aa: CSVETGNEQYF
d_gene: TRBD2; v_gene: TRBV7-2; abundance: NA; j_gene: TRBJ2-3; len: 16; CDR3nt: TGTGCCAGCAGCTTAGTCCTAGCGGGGGCCACAGATACGCAGTATTTT; CDR3aa: CASSLVLAGATDTQYF
d_gene: TRBD1; v_gene: TRBV30; abundance: NA; j_gene: TRBJ1-2; len: 16; CDR3nt: TGTGCCTGGAGTCCACTCAACAGGGGAAACCTATATGGCTACACCTTC; CDR3aa: CAWSPLNRGNLYGYTF
d_gene: TRBD1; v_gene: TRBV30; abundance: few; j_gene: TRBJ1-6; len: 11; CDR3nt: TGTGCCTGGAGTGTCGGGACAGTTTATATCTTT; CDR3aa: CAWSVGTVYIF
d_gene: TRBD2; v_gene: TRBV19; abundance: NA; j_gene: TRBJ2-1; len: 14; CDR3nt: TGTGCCAGTAGTACCTTAGCGGGGTACAATGAGCAGTTCTTC; CDR3aa: CASSTLAGYNEQFF
d_gene: TRBD1; v_gene: TRBV5-8; abundance: NA; j_gene: TRBJ1-4; len: 15; CDR3nt: TGTGCCAGCAGCGAGACAGGGCTAGCTAATGAAAAACTGTTTTTT; CDR3aa: CASSETGLANEKLFF
d_gene: NA; v_gene: TRBV7-7; abundance: NA; j_gene: TRBJ2-5; len: 19; CDR3nt: TGTGCCAGCAGCTTAGGCAGGGCTCTAGGAAGAAAGTCCCAAGAGACCCAGTACTTC; CDR3aa: CASSLGRALGRKSQETQYF
d_gene: TRBD1; v_gene: TRBV29-1; abundance: NA; j_gene: TRBJ1-2; len: 13; CDR3nt: TGCAGCGTTGACGGACAGGGGGCGAGAAGCTACACCTTC; CDR3aa: CSVDGQGARSYTF
d_gene: NA; v_gene: TRBV20-1; abundance: NA; j_gene: TRBJ2-7; len: 11; CDR3nt: TGCAGTGCTATACGGGATCTCGAGCAGTACTTC; CDR3aa: CSAIRDLEQYF
d_gene: TRBD2; v_gene: TRBV11-1; abundance: NA; j_gene: TRBJ2-3; len: 17; CDR3nt: TGTGCCAGCAGCTTTGAACTAGCGGGAGCCACCACAGATACGCAGTATTTT; CDR3aa: CASSFELAGATTDTQYF
d_gene: NA; v_gene: TRBV5-5; abundance: NA; j_gene: TRBJ1-6; len: 14; CDR3nt: TGTGCCAGCAGCTTGGAACAGGGCTCTTCACCCCTCCACTTT; CDR3aa: CASSLEQGSSPLHF
d_gene: NA; v_gene: TRBV7-7; abundance: NA; j_gene: TRBJ2-5; len: 13; CDR3nt: TGTGCCAGCAGCTTAGGGCAGGCCGAGACCCAGTACTTC; CDR3aa: CASSLGQAETQYF
d_gene: NA; v_gene: TRBV2; abundance: NA; j_gene: TRBJ2-7; len: 14; CDR3nt: TGTGCCAGCAGGGGAAGGGGGACCTCCTACGAGCAGTACTTC; CDR3aa: CASRGRGTSYEQYF
d_gene: NA; v_gene: TRBV30; abundance: NA; j_gene: TRBJ1-4; len: 12; CDR3nt: TGTGCCTGGAGTCCCATCCGACAGAAACTGTTTTTT; CDR3aa: CAWSPIRQKLFF
d_gene: TRBD1; v_gene: TRBV6-1; abundance: NA; j_gene: TRBJ2-3; len: 14; CDR3nt: TGTGCCAGCAGAGGACAGGGAAACACAGATACGCAGTATTTT; CDR3aa: CASRGQGNTDTQYF
d_gene: NA; v_gene: TRBV5-1; abundance: NA; j_gene: TRBJ2-1; len: 14; CDR3nt: TGCGCCAGCAGCCTCATACAGGGAAGGAGTGAGCAGTTCTTC; CDR3aa: CASSLIQGRSEQFF
d_gene: NA; v_gene: TRBV6-4; abundance: NA; j_gene: TRBJ1-4; len: 14; CDR3nt: TGTGCCAGGAAGACAGTCGCAACTAATGAAAAACTGTTTTTT; CDR3aa: CARKTVATNEKLFF
d_gene: TRBD1; v_gene: TRBV27; abundance: NA; j_gene: TRBJ1-1; len: 13; CDR3nt: TGTGCCAGCAGTGGGACAGGGTTGACTGAAGCTTTCTTT; CDR3aa: CASSGTGLTEAFF